One sample yielded the 25 T cell receptor beta chains listed below, sequenced in a study of graft-versus-host responses after intestinal transplantation. The repertoire was sequenced with immunoSEQ multiplex PCR; TCRdb's copy has only in-frame clones and lacks some. The sample holds roughly 75,000 clones; roughly 91% are singletons and the top ten take approximately 0.096%. Antigen specificity for these receptors is unknown. The source was unstimulated CD4+ T cells sorted from spleen or lymph node cells, collected before intestinal transplant. The receptors were sampled from a human donor who received an intestinal transplant.

Written as DNA, the CDR3 is TGTGCCAGCAGCTTCGGACAGGGGATAAAGCAGTACTTC. Protein sequence: CASSFGQGIKQYF. The chain uses TRBV7-6 and TRBJ2-7; 9 bases are a match to TRBD1. CDR3 length: 13 residues. Looked up from germline, CDR1 is SGHVS and CDR2 is FNYEAQ. J lost 8 bases, V lost 3 bases, and 5 bases had no gene match.

The chain links TRBV10-3 to TRBJ1-1, with D hard to call. Trimming took off 0 bases at V and 7 bases at J, with 6 bases between the two ends. CDR3 length: 12 amino acids. The germline V gene has CDR1 ENHRY and CDR2 SYGVKD. The DNA for the CDR3 is TGTGCCATCAGTGAGTCCCAGGTTGAAGCTTTCTTT. Protein sequence: CAISESQVEAFF.

V gene TRBV20-1 combines with J gene TRBJ2-1, with D possibly TRBD1 on 5 matching bases. Germline V gives CDR1 DFQATT, CDR2 SNEGSKA (reference sequence). This CDR3 comprises 8 residues. The CDR3 DNA follows: TGCAATAAGGGGGAGCAGTTCTTC. It is translated as CNKGEQFF.

This rearrangement joins TRBV5-1 to TRBJ1-6; 8 bases match TRBD1. The CDR3 has 18 amino acids. The germline V gene encodes CDR1 SGHRS and CDR2 YFSETQ. The junction had 15 bases not matched to a gene; V was cut back by 3 bases and J by 7 bases. CDR3 sequence: CASSSMARGPSVNSPLHF. The CDR3 region has the DNA TGCGCCAGCAGCTCAATGGCCAGGGGGCCCTCCGTGAATTCACCCCTCCACTTT.

V usage is TRBV18 and J usage is TRBJ1-2; D is unclear. The germline V and J ends were trimmed by 4 bases and 4 bases, with 16 bases remaining between them. CDR1 KGHSH and CDR2 LQKENI come from the germline V gene. The CDR3 totals 15 residues. The CDR3 reads CASSHIEGLGYGYTF. The CDR3 DNA is TGTGCCAGCTCACACATTGAGGGCCTGGGCTATGGCTACACCTTC.

As to this clone: The same CDR3 can be traced to other DNA sequences in this sample. This rearrangement joins TRBV5-1 to TRBJ1-1; no reliable D call. Germline V gene lookup returns CDR1 SGHRS and CDR2 YFSETQ. Between the trimmed V and J ends, which lost 0 bases and 7 bases, there was a span of 13 bases. The length of the CDR3 is 14 residues. In nucleotides, the CDR3 is TGCGCCAGCAGCTTGGATCTCGGGGAGTTTGAAGCTTTCTTT. Its translation: CASSLDLGEFEAFF. Drawing the rest from reference TRBV5-1 and TRBJ1-1, the complete variable domain is KAGVTQTPRYLIKTRGQQVTLSCSPISGHRSVSWYQQTPGQGLQFLFEYFSETQRNKGNFPGRFSGRQFSNSRSEMNVSTLELGDSALYLCASSLDLGEFEAFFGQGTRLTVV.

V and J are TRBV27 and TRBJ1-2, with 8 nucleotides matching TRBD1. CDR3 length: 13 residues. V was pared by 6 bases and J by 6 bases, with 6 bases of the junction left unmatched. CDR1 is MNHEY and CDR2 is SMNVEV in the germline V gene (reference sequence). Here the CDR3 DNA reads TGTGCCAGCAGCTTCACAGGGGGTCATGGCTACACCTTC. Protein product: CASSFTGGHGYTF.

The rearrangement joins TRBV9 to TRBJ2-2; the D is unclear. V was shortened by 0 bases and J by 5 bases, with 14 bases between the two germline ends. The CDR3 extends over 16 amino acids. Germline-derived CDR1 and CDR2 are SGDLS and YYNGEE. The CDR3 spells CASSVVAEIITGELFF. As DNA, the CDR3 is TGTGCCAGCAGCGTAGTGGCAGAAATTATAACCGGGGAGCTGTTTTTT.

The V and J genes are TRBV6-5 and TRBJ1-2; TRBD1 aligns across 9 bases. In germline, CDR1 is MNHEY, CDR2 SVGAGI. The CDR3 runs to 13 residues. Trimming cost V 6 bases and J 8 bases; bases outside gene matches: 7. The CDR3 sequence: CASRKTGGEGYTF. CDR3 DNA sequence: TGTGCCAGCAGGAAAACAGGGGGCGAAGGCTACACCTTC.

V gene TRBV29-1 combines with J gene TRBJ2-7; no clear D gene. Trimming took 5 bases from V and 3 from J, leaving 8 bases between them. The CDR3 sequence is 11 residues long. Germline V gene sequence: CDR1 SQVTM, CDR2 ANQGSEA. This CDR3 reads CSVRRDYEQYF. Written as DNA, the CDR3 is TGCAGCGTTAGAAGAGACTACGAGCAGTACTTC.

The CDR3 region has the DNA TGTGCCACCAGCACTATAACAGGGGGCAGGGGCTACACCTTC. Its translation: CATSTITGGRGYTF. The chain has TRBV15 and TRBJ1-2, with TRBD1 matching 9 bases. The V gene's germline CDR1 is LNHNV and CDR2 YYDKDF (reference sequence). Unmatched junction bases numbered 8, after V lost 4 bases and J lost 8 bases. The CDR3 has 14 amino acids.

J is TRBJ2-3 and V is TRBV7-6; no clear D. V lost 5 bases and J lost 4, with 13 bases in between. Germline-derived CDR1 and CDR2 are SGHVS and FNYEAQ. The CDR3 loop spans 14 amino acids. CDR3 in amino acids: CASSVWAPPDTQYF. CDR3 sequence (DNA): TGTGCCAGCAGCGTGTGGGCACCCCCAGATACGCAGTATTTT.

This rearrangement joins TRBV30 to TRBJ2-7; 7 bases are a match to TRBD1. After removal of 0 bases from V and 4 bases from J, the junction contained 3 bases not matched to a gene. The CDR3 consists of 13 residues. Germline CDR1 is GTSNPN and CDR2 is SVGIG (reference sequence). The CDR3 DNA reads as TGTGCCTGGAGTGTAGGGACAGTTTACGAGCAGTACTTC. Translated, it gives CAWSVGTVYEQYF. Full variable domain (remainder filled in from reference TRBV30 and TRBJ2-7): SQTIHQWPATLVQPVGSPLSLECTVEGTSNPNLYWYRQAAGRGLQLLFYSVGIGQISSEVPQNLSASRPQDRQFILSSKKLLLSDSGFYLCAWSVGTVYEQYFGPGTRLTVT.

The CDR3: CASSPGPGFGEKLFF. DNA for the CDR3: TGTGCCAGCAGCCCCGGTCCGGGGTTTGGTGAAAAACTGTTTTTT. V gene TRBV7-7 combines with J gene TRBJ1-4; D gene unclear. This CDR3 contains 15 residues. Germline V gene sequence: CDR1 SSHAT, CDR2 FNYEAQ (reference sequence). The V end was cut by 5 bases, the J end by 7 bases, with 17 bases between.

This chain connects TRBV5-1 to TRBJ1-2, with 10 bases fitting TRBD1. The CDR3 is made up of 13 amino acids. CDR1 and CDR2 (germline): SGHRS, YFSETQ. V shed 4 bases and J 6 bases; nucleotides not matched to a gene: 3. CDR3 in amino acids: CASSIGTGDGYTF. The CDR3 DNA reads as TGCGCCAGCAGCATCGGGACAGGGGATGGCTACACCTTC.

This rearrangement joins TRBV29-1 to TRBJ1-2, with 7 bases identical to TRBD1. The CDR3 has 12 amino acids. The ends lost 4 bases at V and 2 bases at J; junction bases unmatched: 1. From germline, CDR1 is SQVTM and CDR2 ANQGSEA. CDR3 sequence reads: CSVVRGNYGYTF. The CDR3 region has the DNA TGCAGCGTTGTCAGGGGGAACTATGGCTACACCTTC.

This clone was seen only once. The chain is built from TRBV9 and TRBJ1-1, with 9 positions matching TRBD1. Germline V lookup: CDR1 SGDLS, CDR2 YYNGEE. With V trimmed by 4 bases and J by 3 bases, 4 bases remained unmatched. The CDR3 covers 14 residues. The CDR3 DNA sequence: TGTGCCAGCAGCCCTCGGACAGGGGACACTGAAGCTTTCTTT. It specifies CASSPRTGDTEAFF.

J is TRBJ1-2 and V is TRBV5-1; 7 nucleotides align to TRBD1. This CDR3 contains 13 residues. Germline V CDR1 and CDR2: SGHRS, YFSETQ. With 4 bases clipped from V and 4 bases from J, the junction kept 4 bases outside the gene matches. The CDR3 is CASSMGQPYGYTF. The CDR3 nucleotides are TGCGCCAGCAGCATGGGACAGCCCTATGGCTACACCTTC.

The V call is TRBV6-6, the J call TRBJ2-5; TRBD2 matches at 11 bases. The end of the DNA aligns better with TRBJ2-7, so the J call may be wrong. The CDR3 length is 14 residues. CDR1 MNHNY and CDR2 SVGAGI come from the germline V gene (reference sequence). The CDR3 nucleotides read TGTGCCAGCAGTCATAGCGGGGGGGGCTACGAGCAGTACTTC. Residues: CASSHSGGGYEQYF.

As DNA, the CDR3 is TGTGCCAGCAGTCTAGGGGGCGCCTGGAGCTACGAGCAGTACTTC. Amino acids: CASSLGGAWSYEQYF. V and J are TRBV28 and TRBJ2-7, with TRBD1 identical over 7 bases. The CDR3 runs to 15 residues. J gave up 3 bases and V 5 bases, and 10 bases lay outside the gene matches. Per germline, CDR1 MDHEN and CDR2 SYDVKM. Full variable domain (rest looked up from reference TRBV28 and TRBJ2-7): DVKVTQSSRYLVKRTGEKVFLECVQDMDHENMFWYRQDPGLGLRLIYFSYDVKMKEKGDIPEGYSVSREKKERFSLILESASTNQTSMYLCASSLGGAWSYEQYFGPGTRLTVT.

This clone was observed a few times. The chain employs TRBV5-1 and TRBJ1-4; D remains unclear. This CDR3 is 16 amino acids long. V lost 6 bases, J lost 8 bases, and 23 bases lay in between. The germline gives CDR1 SGHRS, CDR2 YFSETQ. CDR3 bases: TGCGCCAGCAAACTTTCCCCCGGGTCCGGGAACGAAAAACTGTTTTTT. Its protein is CASKLSPGSGNEKLFF.

This chain joins TRBV30 and TRBJ2-4, with TRBD1 matching 7 bases. CDR3 length: 15 residues. Germline loops: CDR1 GTSNPN, CDR2 SVGIG (reference sequence). Trimming at V came to 2 bases and at J to 3 bases, leaving 7 bases not matched to a gene. Here the CDR3 reads CAWSIYRQGKNIQYF. In DNA form, the CDR3 reads TGTGCCTGGAGTATTTATCGACAGGGCAAAAACATTCAGTACTTC.

This clone appeared once. The V call is TRBV7-2, the J call TRBJ2-5; D gene ambiguous. CDR1 and CDR2 from the germline V gene are SGHTA and FQGNSA. The CDR3 is 14 residues long. Trimming took off 2 bases at V and 5 bases at J, with 12 bases between the two ends. The DNA of the CDR3 is TGTGCCAGCAGCTTAAGGTCAGGCATGGAGACCCAGTACTTC. Its protein product is CASSLRSGMETQYF.

This chain links TRBV9 with TRBJ2-1, with 7 bases fitting TRBD1. Germline-derived CDR1 and CDR2 are SGDLS and YYNGEE. The length of the CDR3 is 15 residues. With V trimmed by 3 bases and J by 0 bases, 3 bases remained unmatched. The CDR3, as DNA: TGTGCCAGCAGCGAACAGGGGACCTCCTACAATGAGCAGTTCTTC. It encodes CASSEQGTSYNEQFF.

The J gene is TRBJ2-7, the V gene TRBV5-1; TRBD2 might be the D (5 bases). The CDR3 contains 14 residues. The germline V gene encodes CDR1 SGHRS and CDR2 YFSETQ. V gave up 2 bases and J gave up 4 bases, with 13 bases separating them. Written as DNA, the CDR3 is TGCGCCAGCAGCTTAGGCGGGCGAGTATACGAGCAGTACTTC. Protein product: CASSLGGRVYEQYF.